This T cell receptor (beta chain) was captured in a study of cytomegalovirus exposure and HLA in healthy donors. The PCR employed 60 Vbeta primers together with 13 Jbeta primers. The data were produced by immunoSEQ multiplex PCR, yet TCRdb's version contains in-frame clones alone and is incomplete. The sample lists 150,000 to 200,000 clones, around 80% occurring once. Sequencing was performed on PBMCs. The receptor was derived from a middle-aged woman in good health and CMV-seropositive.

This CDR3 reads CASSSGLAGGRQFF. The DNA for the CDR3 is TGTGCCAGCAGCTCTGGACTAGCGGGGGGGAGGCAGTTCTTC. The chain is built from TRBV7-9 and TRBJ2-1, with 15 nucleotides matching TRBD2. V shed 4 bases, J shed 12 bases, and the junction held 4 bases outside the gene matches. The CDR3 sequence is 14 residues long. Germline loops: CDR1 SEHNR, CDR2 FQNEAQ (reference sequence).